This T cell receptor beta chain stems from a study of blood T cell repertoires in COVID-19 (dated by TCRdb to about 2020). About the study as a whole: The collaborator samples originated in the United States, Italy and Spain and spanned the acute and convalescent phases of COVID-19. The material from the prospective study consisted of cDNA or gDNA derived from T cells, B-cell-depleted T cells, or PBMCs. The dataset comprised deeply sampled blood TCRbeta repertoires from subjects exposed to, actively infected with, or recovered from COVID-19. The repertoires were released in a freely available public database intended as a resource for research on the immune response to SARS-CoV-2. Samples came from the ongoing ImmuneRACE study (first 160 participants) plus 1,254 subjects from 6 global collaborators. A de-identified subject ID, COVID-19 status, age in years and sex were almost always included in the sample metadata. Where available, HLA class I and class II types were taken from metadata supplied by the sample provider and were not determined by assay-based typing. On the study overall, not on this receptor specifically: Clinical and demographic metadata were provided uncurated, with the amount varying by source and participant.

Collaborating institutions collected whole blood in K2EDTA tubes following their own protocols. For TCRbeta analysis, collaborator samples were shipped as frozen whole blood, as isolated PBMCs, or as DNA extracted from either sample type. The immunoSEQ Assay, a bias-controlled multiplex PCR, was used to amplify TCRbeta CDR3 regions from genomic DNA. On the study's bioinformatics: Nucleated cell counts per sample were estimated from amplification of reference gene primers within the assay. Sequence reads were collapsed and filtered to measure the absolute abundance of every unique TCRbeta CDR3 rearrangement. For each sample, productive Simpson clonality was calculated as the square root of Simpson's diversity index over productive rearrangements. TCRdb provides this immuneACCESS table in a form limited to in-frame rearrangements. Some clones are lacking; in checked studies, under half of them reflect an unresolved V gene, and why the rest are absent is not known. Clone size and V and J calls were adopted from that table, with D and trimming inferred from the DNA. This sample comprises roughly 55,000 clones, about four fifths of them detected only once. Of the sample, about 2% falls within the top ten clones.

CDR1 and CDR2 were assigned from the germline V gene as SGHVS and FQNEAQ. V and J are truncated by 2 bases and 8 bases respectively, leaving an intervening sequence of 9 bases. Taken from cysteine to phenylalanine, the CDR3 has 12 residues. Only the CDR3 DNA stays, 36 bases, in frame from base 1. On this clone itself: Its specific antigen is unknown. Base qualities are not at hand, and no much larger clone is one base apart.

This clonotype was sampled from a woman aged 55 to 70 with acute or convalescent COVID-19. Recombination linked TRBV7-8 to TRBJ1-2; the D gene lacks a confident call. Input material: peripheral blood. The CDR3 in this case is CASSLLLWGYTF. The DNA sequence reads TGTGCCAGCAGCTTACTGCTATGGGGCTACACCTTC.